Shown below are 26 T cell receptor beta chains from a single sample sequenced in a study of T cell responses to AZD1222 COVID-19 vaccine. This table comes from immunoSEQ multiplex PCR, and its TCRdb copy is limited to in-frame clones, with some not included. This table holds 100,000 to 150,000 clones, around 91% found once. The sequenced sample was peripheral blood, obtained on day 0 of MenACWY control vaccination. The origin of the receptors is an adult in good health.

CDR3 amino acids: CASSPQTGYNEQFF. CDR3 in DNA: TGTGCCAGCTCACCCCAAACAGGGTACAATGAGCAGTTCTTC. The V call is TRBV18, the J call TRBJ2-1; D might be TRBD1 (6 bases). The germline V gene has CDR1 KGHSH and CDR2 LQKENI. V lost 3 bases to trimming and J lost 4 bases, with 10 bases between them. The CDR3 is 14 amino acids.

The V call is TRBV9, the J call TRBJ1-1; D gene unclear. V was clipped by 4 bases and J by 1 base, with 17 bases between them. This CDR3 spans 16 amino acids. Germline V gene sequence: CDR1 SGDLS, CDR2 YYNGEE. The CDR3 nucleotides are TGTGCCAGCAGCCCAGGTGGAGGAGGTCCGAACACTGAAGCTTTCTTT. This gives the protein CASSPGGGGPNTEAFF.

The rearrangement joins TRBV19 to TRBJ2-7; 12 bases are shared with TRBD2. V gave up 5 bases and J gave up 2 bases; unmatched junction bases: 7. The CDR3 totals 16 residues. CDR1 and CDR2 from the germline V gene are LNHDA and SQIVND (reference sequence). CDR3 residues: CASSLGPSGRAYEQYF. The CDR3 DNA is TGTGCCAGTAGTTTGGGCCCTAGCGGGAGGGCCTACGAGCAGTACTTC.

The rearrangement uses TRBV5-6 and TRBJ1-2; D gene ambiguous. The V gene lost 0 bases and the J gene lost 5 bases, with 11 bases spanning the gap. Germline V gene sequence: CDR1 SGHDT, CDR2 YYEEEE. This CDR3 contains 14 residues. The CDR3 sequence is CASSLDRDSYGYTF. CDR3 nucleotides: TGTGCCAGCAGCTTGGACAGAGATTCGTATGGCTACACCTTC.

This clone has only a few counts. The chain employs TRBV6-5 and TRBJ2-1, with D tentatively TRBD1 (6 bases). This CDR3 has 15 residues. The germline gives CDR1 MNHEY, CDR2 SVGAGI. Trimming took 6 bases from V and 6 from J, leaving 18 bases between them. The CDR3 nucleotides are TGTGCCAGCAGCCAGCAAATTGAAGGGGGCAATGAGCAGTTCTTC. Amino acid sequence: CASSQQIEGGNEQFF.

This clone is a singleton in its sample. The CDR3, as DNA: TGTGCCAGCAGTTTACTAGGGGAAAACTATGGCTACACCTTC. It codes for CASSLLGENYGYTF. This sequence joins TRBV27 and TRBJ1-2; weak D call: TRBD1 (5 bases). Between the trimmed V and J ends, which lost 2 bases and 2 bases, there was a span of 9 bases. Germline CDR1 and CDR2: MNHEY and SMNVEV (reference sequence). This CDR3 contains 14 residues.

CDR3: CASSSGSYEQYF. The CDR3 coding sequence is TGTGCCAGCTCGAGCGGCTCCTACGAGCAGTACTTC. The chain has TRBV12-3 or TRBV12-4 and TRBJ2-7, with D perhaps matching TRBD2 (5 bases). There are 12 residues in the CDR3. Trimming removed 8 bases at V and 0 bases at J, with 8 bases between.

The chain employs TRBV19 and TRBJ1-5; 8 bases align to TRBD1. CDR3 length: 16 amino acids. J lost 1 base, V lost 3 bases, and 5 bases had no gene match. Germline loops: CDR1 LNHDA, CDR2 SQIVND (reference sequence). This CDR3 is CASSMTRGLSNQPQHF. The CDR3, as DNA: TGTGCCAGTAGTATGACCAGGGGGCTAAGCAATCAGCCCCAGCATTTT.

The chain has TRBV2 and TRBJ1-3, with no clear D. CDR1 is SNHLY and CDR2 is FYNNEI in the germline V gene. The ends were cut back, 3 bases at V and 4 bases at J, with 10 bases in the middle. CDR3 length: 14 residues. The CDR3 is CASSELQAGNTIYF. In DNA, the CDR3 is TGTGCCAGCAGTGAGCTGCAGGCAGGAAACACCATATATTTT.

The rearrangement joins TRBV5-8 to TRBJ1-4; 7 bases align to TRBD1. This CDR3 spans 14 amino acids. Looked up from germline, CDR1 is SGHTS and CDR2 is YDEGEE. Trimming removed 4 bases from V and 8 bases from J; junction bases left unmatched: 8. CDR3 DNA sequence: TGTGCCAGCAGCCAGGGACAGAGATACGAAAAACTGTTTTTT. Residues: CASSQGQRYEKLFF.

The chain uses TRBV11-2 and TRBJ1-1, with D possibly being TRBD1 (5 bases). Germline V gene lookup returns CDR1 SGHAT and CDR2 FQNNGV. V lost 4 bases to trimming and J lost 0 bases, with 15 bases between them. The CDR3 runs to 16 residues. The CDR3 region is CASSSYRGQMNTEAFF. The CDR3 DNA follows: TGTGCCAGCAGCTCCTACCGAGGACAAATGAACACTGAAGCTTTCTTT.

The chain carries TRBV28 and TRBJ1-4; D unclear. The CDR3 has 14 amino acids. In germline, CDR1 is MDHEN, CDR2 SYDVKM. V was shortened by 2 bases and J by 11 bases, with 15 bases between the two germline ends. Here the CDR3 reads CASSLGGPLEKLFF. DNA for the CDR3: TGTGCCAGCAGTTTAGGCGGACCCCTCGAGAAACTGTTTTTT.

This chain connects TRBV14 to TRBJ2-7; D is possibly TRBD1 (6 bases). The CDR3 spans 14 residues. The germline gives CDR1 SGHDN, CDR2 FVKESK. The V gene lost 4 bases and the J gene lost 0 bases, with 10 bases spanning the gap. CDR3 loop: CASSPIRGSYEQYF. The CDR3 coding sequence is TGTGCCAGCAGCCCTATCAGGGGCTCCTACGAGCAGTACTTC.

The genes are TRBV24-1 and TRBJ2-3, with a weak D call TRBD1 (6 bases). The length of the CDR3 is 16 residues. Germline assignment: CDR1 KGHDR and CDR2 SFDVKD. The ends were cut back, 5 bases at V and 1 base at J, with 15 bases in the middle. The CDR3 DNA reads TGTGCCACCAGTGCCGTCAGTGGGGGCGGCACAGATACGCAGTATTTT. This encodes CATSAVSGGGTDTQYF.

The chain recombines TRBV6-2 or TRBV6-3 with TRBJ2-7; either TRBD1 or TRBD2 may fit D (6 bases each). Germline CDR1 and CDR2: MNHEY and SVGEGT. The V end was cut by 4 bases, the J end by 4 bases, with 20 bases between. The CDR3 has 16 residues. The CDR3 region has the DNA TGTGCCAGCAGTTTCCCTAAGGGGGGAGGAGTTTACGAGCAGTACTTC. Protein: CASSFPKGGGVYEQYF.

The chain combines TRBV27 with TRBJ2-7; the D gene is possibly TRBD2 (6 bases). Germline CDR1 and CDR2: MNHEY and SMNVEV (reference sequence). V dropped 5 bases and J dropped 6 bases, with 11 bases sitting between them. This CDR3 is built from 12 residues. The CDR3 DNA sequence: TGTGCCAGCAGTCCCTCTAGCGCCGAGCAGTACTTC. Protein sequence: CASSPSSAEQYF.

Notes on this clone: Germline and junction disagree at one end, which may indicate a read error. J is TRBJ1-1 and V is TRBV27, with D maybe TRBD1 (5 bases). Germline V CDR1 and CDR2: MNHEY, SMNVEV (reference sequence). The CDR3 covers 15 residues. CDR3 in amino acids: CASSLAGPPNAEAFF. CDR3 in DNA: TGTGCCAGCAGTTTAGCGGGGCCCCCGAACGCTGAAGCTTTCTTT.

The genes are TRBV28 and TRBJ1-2, with 9 bases lining up with TRBD1. The trim removed 6 bases at V and 6 bases at J, leaving 14 bases unmatched. CDR3 size: 16 residues. The germline V gene encodes CDR1 MDHEN and CDR2 SYDVKM. CDR3 loop: CASRTPQGARTDGYTF. The CDR3 DNA follows: TGTGCCAGCAGGACCCCACAGGGGGCGCGAACGGATGGCTACACCTTC.

V gene TRBV6-5 combines with J gene TRBJ2-3; no firm D call. CDR3 length equals 14 residues. V lost 6 bases and J 4 bases, leaving 14 bases between the germline ends. Germline-derived CDR1 and CDR2 are MNHEY and SVGAGI. In nucleotides, the CDR3 is TGTGCCAGCAGGCCGCTAGGTCAAGCAGATACGCAGTATTTT. This sequence encodes CASRPLGQADTQYF.

The chain is built from TRBV28 and TRBJ2-3; 7 bases match TRBD2. This CDR3 has 17 amino acids. CDR1 and CDR2 (germline): MDHEN, SYDVKM. J gave up 4 bases and V 2 bases, and 12 bases lay outside the gene matches. DNA for the CDR3: TGTGCCAGCAGTTTACCACCACCCGCCGCGGGGGCAGATACGCAGTATTTT. This sequence encodes CASSLPPPAAGADTQYF.

The rearrangement links TRBV28 to TRBJ1-5; D is unclear. Trimming took off 5 bases at V and 4 bases at J, with 18 bases between the two ends. Germline V gene lookup returns CDR1 MDHEN and CDR2 SYDVKM. The CDR3 has 16 residues. CDR3 nucleotide sequence: TGTGCCAGCAGTAGGCTCGTCAGTGGGATAAATCAGCCCCAGCATTTT. Protein sequence: CASSRLVSGINQPQHF. The full variable domain, completed using reference TRBV28 and TRBJ1-5, is DVKVTQSSRYLVKRTGEKVFLECVQDMDHENMFWYRQDPGLGLRLIYFSYDVKMKEKGDIPEGYSVSREKKERFSLILESASTNQTSMYLCASSRLVSGINQPQHFGDGTRLSIL.

The rearrangement joins TRBV9 to TRBJ2-7, with 11 bases fitting TRBD2. Germline V gene lookup returns CDR1 SGDLS and CDR2 YYNGEE. With 5 bases clipped from V and 4 bases from J, the junction kept 8 bases outside the gene matches. The CDR3 totals 15 residues. The CDR3 is CASSTTSGSGYEQYF. The CDR3, as DNA: TGTGCCAGCAGTACAACTAGCGGGAGTGGGTACGAGCAGTACTTC.

V and J are TRBV5-4 and TRBJ1-1, with TRBD1 matching 9 bases. Trimming cost V 5 bases and J 1 base; bases outside gene matches: 12. This CDR3 has 17 residues. In germline, CDR1 is SGHNT, CDR2 YYREEE (reference sequence). The CDR3 bases are TGTGCCAGCAGACCCCCCTGGGACAGGGCGGGGAACACTGAAGCTTTCTTT. Translating gives CASRPPWDRAGNTEAFF. Complete variable domain (other parts from reference TRBV5-4 and TRBJ1-1): ETGVTQSPTHLIKTRGQQVTLRCSSQSGHNTVSWYQQALGQGPQFIFQYYREEENGRGNFPPRFSGLQFPNYSSELNVNALELDDSALYLCASRPPWDRAGNTEAFFGQGTRLTVV.

This chain connects TRBV7-6 to TRBJ1-2, with a tentative D call TRBD1 (6 bases). CDR1 is SGHVS, CDR2 FNYEAQ, per germline. This CDR3 comprises 15 residues. The V gene lost 2 bases and the J gene lost 2 bases, with 12 bases spanning the gap. Here the CDR3 DNA reads TGTGCCAGCAGCTTAAGCCCAGGGGCGAACTATGGCTACACCTTC. Residues: CASSLSPGANYGYTF.

The chain couples TRBV6-2 or TRBV6-3 to TRBJ2-1, with 8 positions matching TRBD1. The J segment lost 1 base and the V segment lost 7 bases, leaving 9 bases of the junction unmatched. Germline V gene data show CDR1 as MNHEY and CDR2 as SVGEGT. This CDR3 spans 16 amino acids. The CDR3 is CASTPQGATSYNEQFF. CDR3 nucleotides: TGTGCCAGCACCCCCCAGGGGGCCACTTCCTACAATGAGCAGTTCTTC.

The gene calls are TRBV5-1 and TRBJ1-2, with TRBD1 matching over 8 bases. The CDR3 length is 16 residues. J lost 4 bases, V lost 0 bases, and 8 bases had no gene match. Germline V gene data show CDR1 as SGHRS and CDR2 as YFSETQ. The CDR3 here is CASSLDGQGGSYGYTF. The CDR3 DNA reads as TGCGCCAGCAGCTTGGACGGACAGGGCGGTAGCTATGGCTACACCTTC.